This TCR beta chain was sequenced in a study of shared clonotypes between healthy human individuals (dated by TCRdb to about 2020). For the wider study: A few men and two women, aged 18 to 49 years, made up the cohort. For each donor, CD4 naive and CD4 memory were each run on three plates, CD8 naive on two plates, and CD8 memory on one plate. Blood TCR repertoires of five healthy adults were deeply sequenced to estimate repertoire size and the extent of clonotype sharing between individuals. To increase sequencing depth and limit assay-specific biases, TCR repertoire library preparation and sequencing were carried out by different laboratories using diverse techniques. Between about 0.9 and 9 billion PBMCs per donor were obtained by leukapheresis.

TCR CDR3 regions were amplified from genomic DNA by multiplex PCR using the deep immunoSEQ assay. Extracted genomic DNA from each cell subset was distributed evenly across all wells of several immunoSEQ 96-well plates, and each plate was treated as a replicate. For sorted subsets, 150 to 250 ng genomic DNA, equal to 30,000 to 35,000 T cell genomes, was loaded into each replicate PCR. Purified libraries were measured with a Qubit 3.0 fluorometer, size-checked on a Bioanalyzer 2100, and measured again with the KAPA Library Quantification kit. Every immunoSEQ 96-well plate was sequenced on a dedicated single-read 150-cycle Illumina NextSeq 550 flow cell. On the study's bioinformatics: Because the immunoSEQ output held only junctional sequences and lacked quality scores, the filtering could not match the filtering applied to full-length reads. Sequences were annotated with PyIR, a Python wrapper for IgBLAST v1.9, and V/J genes and CDR3 were assigned using IMGT germline references. Any read was removed if the V/J assignment was weak (E-value above 1e-6), the CDR3 was missing, or the read contained stop codons, out-of-frame junctions, or ambiguous translated residues. V3J clonotypes were defined as sequences sharing the same inferred V gene, J gene, and CDR3 amino acid sequence. Percentage overlap between repertoires was calculated by dividing the number of shared unique clonotypes by the size of the smaller repertoire. RTK rarefaction, the Chao1 estimator, and Recon v2.1 estimates of unobserved clonotypes were used to assess repertoire richness. Generation probabilities for all TCRbeta clonotypes obtained by the gDNA method from several donors were computed using OLGA. This immuneACCESS table, as held by TCRdb, lists in-frame sequences with V and J called but not all clones. Of the missing ones, under half trace to an unresolved V gene in checked studies; the others have no known cause. V and J calls and clone size are those listed in that table; D and trimming were worked out from the DNA. This sample has under 2.5 million clones in its table, and less than 95% of those were observed once. The ten largest clones represent 0.3% to 0.45% of the sample.

The donors were healthy, HIV-negative adults with no recently reported acute infections or vaccinations. All donors were Caucasian adults living in Nashville, Tennessee, USA. CD4+ T cells were enriched through magnetic negative selection, after which naive cells were positively selected on CD45RA and the remaining negative fraction served as the memory subset. Blood was obtained by leukapheresis, after which PBMCs were separated by Ficoll-Histopaque density gradient centrifugation and cryopreserved in liquid nitrogen vapor phase. Purity and quantity of every magnetically sorted T cell population were checked by analytical flow cytometry. From each sorted fraction, genomic DNA was isolated and quantified by UV absorbance on a Nanodrop 2000c. Broader findings and caveats from the paper: Compared with non-shared clonotypes, the clonotypes found in all four sorted-subset donors had higher generation probabilities. When several donors were compared, the shared fraction of clonotypes was 5% to 6.5% for naive CD4, less than 4% for naive CD8, more than 2% for memory CD4, and around 0.4% for memory CD8. Naive subsets generally had larger estimated clonotype richness than memory subsets. Sampling was limited to blood, and TCR repertoires in tissue likely differ from TCR repertoires in blood. The genetic and exposure-history diversity represented was limited by the small number of donors. Pairwise subsampling led to the expectation that sequencing depth would affect the degree of clonotype sharing among donors. Rarefaction of sorted-subset datasets indicated incomplete sequencing despite the large sequencing depth.

Regarding this clone: Which antigen it targets is not known. Nothing much larger sits one base from this clone, and base qualities are not available.

For CDR1 and CDR2, the germline V gene lists SQVTM and ANQGSEA. From its cysteine to its phenylalanine, the CDR3 spans 12 amino acids. Only the CDR3 DNA stays, 36 bases, in frame from base 1. V is cut by 4 bases and J by 4 bases, and the space between the germline ends is 10 bases. Sequenced: naive CD4+ T cells from PBMCs. According to the study, the label for this sample's cell subset or site signals: CD45RA+ positively selected. The sequence was obtained from a young man in good health. Some clones in this sample may be carry-over from other donors' samples. The rearrangement joined TRBV29-1 to TRBJ2-5; the D call is tentative, TRBD1 or TRBD2, as each matches 6 bases. For the CDR3, the sequence is CSVVWGAETQYF. The DNA sequence reads TGCAGCGTTGTGTGGGGGGCAGAGACCCAGTACTTC.